Presented here are 32 T cell receptor beta chains from one specimen sequenced in a study of shared clonotypes between healthy human individuals. This table comes from immunoSEQ multiplex PCR, and its TCRdb copy is limited to in-frame clones, with some not included. This table has more than 400,000 clones, around 80% appearing once. Material for sequencing was PBMCs. These receptors came from a woman in her thirties or forties in good health. Some clones in this sample may be carry-over from other donors' samples.

This rearrangement joins TRBV10-3 to TRBJ2-1; D remains ambiguous. The length of the CDR3 is 13 residues. Germline V gene lookup returns CDR1 ENHRY and CDR2 SYGVKD. V lost 6 bases and J lost 0, with 6 bases in between. The CDR3 DNA sequence: TGTGCCATCAGCCTCACCTCCTACAATGAGCAGTTCTTC. Its translation: CAISLTSYNEQFF.

This clone was counted only a few times. The rearrangement joins TRBV14 to TRBJ2-6; 9 bases fit TRBD2. CDR1 and CDR2 from the germline V gene are SGHDN and FVKESK. Trimming removed 4 bases from V and 10 bases from J; junction bases left unmatched: 5. The CDR3 covers 14 residues. The DNA for the CDR3 is TGTGCCAGCAGCCCTAGCGGGGCAGATAACGTCCTGACTTTC. Residues: CASSPSGADNVLTF.

The chain combines TRBV4-2 with TRBJ2-3; 9 bases are a match to TRBD1. The CDR3 loop spans 17 amino acids. V lost 3 bases and J lost 0; bases outside the gene matches: 7. Germline loops: CDR1 LGHNA, CDR2 YNFKEQ. The CDR3 bases are TGTGCCAGCAGCCAGGCCAGGGACAGGGCTAGCACAGATACGCAGTATTTT. Translation gives CASSQARDRASTDTQYF.

This chain connects TRBV27 to TRBJ1-4, with D unresolved. Trimming pared 2 bases from V and 3 bases from J, leaving 7 bases between. CDR3 length equals 14 residues. Germline values: CDR1 MNHEY, CDR2 SMNVEV (reference sequence). CDR3 amino acids: CASSLGQANEKLFF. The CDR3 DNA sequence: TGTGCCAGCAGTTTAGGTCAGGCTAATGAAAAACTGTTTTTT.

V usage is TRBV28 and J usage is TRBJ2-5; the D gene could be TRBD1 or TRBD2 (5 bases each). The germline gives CDR1 MDHEN, CDR2 SYDVKM. With 1 base removed from V and 2 bases from J, the gap between germline ends came to 8 bases. The CDR3 extends over 14 amino acids. In DNA form, the CDR3 reads TGTGCCAGCAGTTTATTGGGGGAGCAAGAGACCCAGTACTTC. This translates into CASSLLGEQETQYF.

The rearrangement uses TRBV2 and TRBJ2-5; the match to TRBD1 covers 8 bases. The CDR3 runs to 13 residues. The J segment lost 5 bases and the V segment lost 7 bases, leaving 6 bases of the junction unmatched. The germline gives CDR1 SNHLY, CDR2 FYNNEI. DNA for the CDR3: TGTGCCAGCAATCCAGGGGGCCAGGAGACCCAGTACTTC. This translates into CASNPGGQETQYF.

This clone was picked up many times. J is TRBJ2-1 and V is TRBV7-9, with 14 bases aligning to TRBD2. The CDR3 spans 15 residues. The germline gives CDR1 SEHNR, CDR2 FQNEAQ (reference sequence). V gave up 3 bases and J gave up 7 bases; unmatched junction bases: 2. CDR3 in amino acids: CASSFRTSGRNEQFF. As DNA, the CDR3 is TGTGCCAGCAGCTTCCGGACTAGCGGGAGGAATGAGCAGTTCTTC.

The J gene is TRBJ2-1, the V gene TRBV5-1, with 9 bases identical to TRBD1. CDR3 size: 15 residues. After removal of 1 base from V and 8 bases from J, the junction contained 7 bases not matched to a gene. Germline-derived CDR1 and CDR2 are SGHRS and YFSETQ. DNA of the CDR3: TGCGCCAGCAGCTTGACAGGGGGCGAAGTTTATGAGCAGTTCTTC. This translates into CASSLTGGEVYEQFF.

The J gene is TRBJ1-1, the V gene TRBV7-9, with 8 bases aligning to TRBD1. Germline V gene lookup returns CDR1 SEHNR and CDR2 FQNEAQ (reference sequence). V was pared by 4 bases and J by 6 bases, with 13 bases of the junction left unmatched. The length of the CDR3 is 16 residues. CDR3 residues: CASSSTPLTTGAEAFF. In DNA, the CDR3 is TGTGCCAGCAGCTCAACCCCCCTAACGACAGGGGCTGAAGCTTTCTTT.

The chain employs TRBV7-9 and TRBJ2-5; 9 nucleotides align to TRBD2. J was trimmed by 2 bases and V by 3 bases; bases with no gene match: 1. Germline-derived CDR1 and CDR2 are SEHNR and FQNEAQ (reference sequence). The CDR3 covers 14 residues. The CDR3 DNA sequence: TGTGCCAGCAGCTTGCTAGCGGGGCAAGAGACCCAGTACTTC. The encoded protein is CASSLLAGQETQYF. Full variable domain (remainder filled in from reference TRBV7-9 and TRBJ2-5): DTGVSQNPRHKITKRGQNVTFRCDPISEHNRLYWYRQTLGQGPEFLTYFQNEAQLEKSRLLSDRFSAERPKGSFSTLEIQRTEQGDSAMYLCASSLLAGQETQYFGPGTRLLVL.

The V and J genes are TRBV7-3 and TRBJ1-2; tentative D call: TRBD1 (5 bases). V was shortened by 1 base and J by 0 bases, with 15 bases between the two germline ends. This CDR3 is built from 17 residues. The germline V gene has CDR1 SGHTA and CDR2 FQGTGA. CDR3 region: CASSLNGQGASNYGYTF. The CDR3 DNA is TGTGCCAGCAGCTTAAATGGGCAGGGAGCCTCTAACTATGGCTACACCTTC.

This sequence joins TRBV25-1 and TRBJ2-1; D gene unclear. Germline V CDR1 and CDR2: MGHDK, SYGVNS. V lost 2 bases and J lost 1, with 6 bases in between. The CDR3 covers 14 residues. Written as DNA, the CDR3 is TGTGCCAGCAGTGAAATGGCATCCTACAATGAGCAGTTCTTC. Translated, it gives CASSEMASYNEQFF.

The rearrangement uses TRBV2 and TRBJ1-1, with D maybe TRBD1 (6 bases). The CDR3 has 15 residues. Trimming shortened V by 5 bases and J by 1 base, and 14 bases separated the two germline ends. Germline V gene sequence: CDR1 SNHLY, CDR2 FYNNEI. The CDR3 sequence is CASSSPQGKNTEAFF. CDR3 bases: TGTGCCAGCAGTTCCCCTCAGGGGAAGAACACTGAAGCTTTCTTT.

The J gene is TRBJ2-7, the V gene TRBV19; 7 bases line up with TRBD1. V gave up 4 bases and J gave up 0 bases; unmatched junction bases: 6. Germline V gene lookup returns CDR1 LNHDA and CDR2 SQIVND (reference sequence). The CDR3 length is 15 residues. DNA for the CDR3: TGTGCCAGTAGTACACAACAGGGGAGCTCCTACGAGCAGTACTTC. It specifies CASSTQQGSSYEQYF.

The rearrangement joins TRBV10-2 to TRBJ2-7; D perhaps matches TRBD1 (6 bases). The CDR3 extends over 13 amino acids. V gave up 2 bases and J gave up 5 bases, with 10 bases separating them. Looked up from germline, CDR1 is WSHSY and CDR2 is SAAADI. CDR3 sequence: CASSEQQGNEQYF. The CDR3 DNA sequence: TGCGCCAGCAGTGAGCAACAGGGAAACGAGCAGTACTTC.

This clone has a count of ten or more. The V call is TRBV28, the J call TRBJ2-1; D unresolved. Trimming cost V 3 bases and J 0 bases, with 6 bases left between them. There are 14 residues in the CDR3. CDR1 MDHEN and CDR2 SYDVKM come from the germline V gene. The CDR3 is CASSFPSSYNEQFF. The CDR3 DNA follows: TGTGCCAGCAGTTTTCCGAGCTCCTACAATGAGCAGTTCTTC.

This chain uses TRBV6-4 with TRBJ1-1; D uncertain. The V end lost 6 bases, the J end lost 1 base, and 9 bases lay between the germline ends. Germline V gene data show CDR1 as MRHNA and CDR2 as SNTAGT. The CDR3 length is 13 residues. As DNA, the CDR3 is TGTGCCAGCAGCGTGAGGAGGAACACTGAAGCTTTCTTT. Encoded protein: CASSVRRNTEAFF.

The chain joins TRBV5-4 to TRBJ2-1, with D unresolved. The CDR3 is 14 amino acids. CDR1 is SGHNT and CDR2 is YYREEE in the germline V gene (reference sequence). V was clipped by 0 bases and J by 1 base, with 5 bases between them. The CDR3 sequence: CASSLAASYNEQFF. DNA for the CDR3: TGTGCCAGCAGCTTGGCGGCTTCCTACAATGAGCAGTTCTTC.

This clone was detected once. The chain joins TRBV19 to TRBJ2-3; 11 nucleotides agree with TRBD2. The length of the CDR3 is 17 residues. CDR1 LNHDA and CDR2 SQIVND come from the germline V gene (reference sequence). The J segment lost 0 bases and the V segment lost 4 bases, leaving 6 bases of the junction unmatched. In DNA form, the CDR3 reads TGTGCCAGTAGTACTCCGGGACTAGCGGCTAGCACAGATACGCAGTATTTT. This translates into CASSTPGLAASTDTQYF.

This chain connects TRBV7-3 to TRBJ2-3, with TRBD2 identical over 7 bases. The CDR3 consists of 13 residues. Germline V gives CDR1 SGHTA, CDR2 FQGTGA. The trim removed 5 bases at V and 5 bases at J, leaving 4 bases unmatched. The DNA for the CDR3 is TGTGCCAGCAGCCCCGTAGCGGGAGATACGCAGTATTTT. Translating it yields CASSPVAGDTQYF.

This clone was observed once. The V gene is TRBV21-1, the J gene TRBJ2-7; the D segment call TRBD1 is taken from the table without a DNA check. TRBV21-1 is a documented pseudogene. The CDR3 is 16 amino acids. CDR3 loop: CASFKGVGTDHYEQYF. In nucleotides, the CDR3 is TGTGCCAGCTTCAAAGGGGTGGGGACAGACCACTACGAGCAGTACTTC.

This clone was observed a single time. Being one base from a much bigger clone, this may be a read error. The J gene is TRBJ1-5, the V gene TRBV15; D might be TRBD1 (5 bases). The germline V gene encodes CDR1 LNHNV and CDR2 YYDKDF (reference sequence). The CDR3 totals 14 residues. The CDR3 sequence is CVTSEGRSNQPQHF. CDR3 sequence (DNA): TGTGTCACCAGCGAGGGGCGGAGCAATCAGCCCCAGCATTTT.

This clone was detected only a few times. The chain carries TRBV10-3 and TRBJ2-7; tentative D call: TRBD2 (6 bases). Trimming stripped 0 bases from V and 3 bases from J, with 9 bases between. The CDR3 spans 14 residues. Germline CDR1 is ENHRY and CDR2 is SYGVKD. The CDR3 DNA reads as TGTGCCATCAGTGAGTCAGTAGCGGACTACGAGCAGTACTTC. This translates into CAISESVADYEQYF.

The chain is built from TRBV5-4 and TRBJ2-7, with TRBD2 as a possible D gene (6 bases). The CDR3 sequence is 15 residues long. Germline V gene data show CDR1 as SGHNT and CDR2 as YYREEE (reference sequence). The V end lost 2 bases, the J end lost 2 bases, and 14 bases lay between the germline ends. The CDR3 DNA reads as TGTGCCAGCAGCTTACGGGGAGGTGCCGCCTACGAGCAGTACTTC. This translates into CASSLRGGAAYEQYF.

The V and J genes are TRBV7-2 and TRBJ1-1, with TRBD1 matching over 7 bases. The ends lost 6 bases at V and 0 bases at J; junction bases unmatched: 1. CDR1 is SGHTA, CDR2 FQGNSA, per germline. CDR3 size: 13 residues. The CDR3 here is CASRGQLNTEAFF. CDR3 DNA: TGTGCCAGCAGGGGACAGTTGAACACTGAAGCTTTCTTT. Combining the CDR3 with reference TRBV7-2 and TRBJ1-1 gives the whole variable domain GAGVSQSPSNKVTEKGKDVELRCDPISGHTALYWYRQSLGQGLEFLIYFQGNSAPDKSGLPSDRFSAERTGGSVSTLTIQRTQQEDSAVYLCASRGQLNTEAFFGQGTRLTVV.

In its sample, this clone was seen a few times. This chain joins TRBV30 and TRBJ2-5; perhaps D is TRBD1 or TRBD2 (6 bases each). The ends were cut back, 7 bases at V and 0 bases at J, with 18 bases in the middle. Per germline, CDR1 GTSNPN and CDR2 SVGIG (reference sequence). CDR3 size: 15 residues. The CDR3 reads CALSSRRGYQETQYF. Written as DNA, the CDR3 is TGTGCCTTATCATCCCGGAGGGGGTACCAAGAGACCCAGTACTTC.

The chain is built from TRBV10-3 and TRBJ2-7, with D possibly being TRBD1 (6 bases). The germline V gene has CDR1 ENHRY and CDR2 SYGVKD. The V end was cut by 4 bases, the J end by 2 bases, with 9 bases between. The CDR3 sequence is 13 residues long. CDR3 bases: TGTGCCATCAGTGGCCAGGGGACCTACGAGCAGTACTTC. Amino acid sequence: CAISGQGTYEQYF.

V and J are TRBV5-1 and TRBJ2-3; 8 positions match TRBD1. After removal of 3 bases from V and 6 bases from J, the junction contained 12 bases not matched to a gene. CDR1 SGHRS and CDR2 YFSETQ come from the germline V gene. The CDR3 contains 16 residues. The CDR3, as DNA: TGCGCCAGCAGCTCCACCACCGGGACAGGAACGGATACGCAGTATTTT. Its protein is CASSSTTGTGTDTQYF.

This chain uses TRBV5-6 with TRBJ2-5, with 10 positions matching TRBD2. Near its end, the DNA agrees better with TRBJ2-7, so the J call may be wrong. CDR3 length: 15 residues. The germline V gene has CDR1 SGHDT and CDR2 YYEEEE. In DNA, the CDR3 is TGTGCCAGCAGCTTCGGGACTAGCGCTCTATCCGAGCAGTACTTC. Translation: CASSFGTSALSEQYF.

The chain has TRBV19 and TRBJ2-1; tentative D call: TRBD1 (5 bases). This CDR3 has 15 amino acids. Germline CDR1 LNHDA, CDR2 SQIVND (reference sequence). The V gene lost 9 bases and the J gene lost 2 bases, with 17 bases spanning the gap. CDR3 amino acids: CARAPGRVTYNEQFF. The CDR3 DNA reads as TGTGCCAGAGCGCCAGGCAGGGTAACCTACAATGAGCAGTTCTTC.

This chain uses TRBV27 with TRBJ1-5; no clear D. This CDR3 is built from 13 residues. Germline CDR1 is MNHEY and CDR2 is SMNVEV (reference sequence). V was clipped by 6 bases and J by 3 bases, with 9 bases between them. The CDR3 sequence: CASSGGYNQPQHF. The CDR3 DNA sequence: TGTGCCAGCAGCGGCGGGTACAATCAGCCCCAGCATTTT.

In DNA form, the CDR3 reads TGTGCCAGCAGTCCCGGGTCCCGGGACAGGGCATATGGCTACACCTTC. It translates to CASSPGSRDRAYGYTF. The chain joins TRBV28 to TRBJ1-2, with 9 nucleotides matching TRBD1. Germline loops: CDR1 MDHEN, CDR2 SYDVKM. The V gene end was trimmed by 5 bases and the J gene end by 5 bases; junction bases not matched to a gene: 12. The CDR3 loop spans 16 amino acids.